The 29 T cell receptor beta chains reported below all come from one sample, sequenced in a study of T cells after yellow fever vaccination. TCRdb called the 5' RACE reads again in MiXCR, with one record for every CDR3 protein. The sample contains some 120,000 distinct CDR3 sequences, 7.4% of which appear only once. The sequences come from CD4+ T cells sorted from PBMCs, collected approximately 11 days after the first yellow fever vaccination. The receptors shown here come from a man between 18 and 29 years old who received the YFV17D yellow fever vaccine.

This clonotype was counted many times. The gene calls are TRBV7-9 and TRBJ2-7; D gene uncertain. Trimming left V 6 bases short and J 1 base short, with 10 bases between. Germline V gene lookup returns CDR1 SEHNR and CDR2 FQNEAQ (reference sequence). The CDR3 runs 13 residues. CDR3 loop: CASSWTQSYEQYF. In nucleotides, the CDR3 is TGTGCCAGCAGTTGGACCCAGTCCTACGAGCAGTACTTC.

A remark on this clonotype: A read error is possible here, since a much larger clone lies one base away. V usage is TRBV11-2 and J usage is TRBJ1-2; no reliable D call. Germline-derived CDR1 and CDR2 are SGHAT and FQNNGV. Deletions cut 8 bases from V and 1 base from J, with 14 bases between. This CDR3 comprises 14 residues. In nucleotides, the CDR3 is TGTGCCAGCCGTTCGCATGGACTTAACTATGGCTACACCTTC. Its protein product is CASRSHGLNYGYTF. Full variable domain (outside the CDR3, taken from reference TRBV11-2 and TRBJ1-2): EAGVAQSPRYKIIEKRQSVAFWCNPISGHATLYWYQQILGQGPKLLIQFQNNGVVDDSQLPKDRFSAERLKGVDSTLKIQPAKLEDSAVYLCASRSHGLNYGYTFGSGTRLTVV.

This clonotype occurred many times. This chain uses TRBV7-2 with TRBJ2-5; no clear D. CDR3 length: 12 amino acids. V was clipped by 4 bases and J by 1 base, with 4 bases between them. Germline loops: CDR1 SGHTA, CDR2 FQGNSA. CDR3 nucleotide sequence: TGTGCCAGCAGCTCCACCCAAGAGACCCAGTACTTC. It translates to CASSSTQETQYF.

This clonotype was observed many times. The V call is TRBV7-3, the J call TRBJ2-2; the D gene is possibly TRBD1 (6 bases). Trimming pared 4 bases from V and 6 bases from J, leaving 9 bases between. The CDR3 is 13 amino acids. Germline V gene data show CDR1 as SGHTA and CDR2 as FQGTGA. The CDR3 nucleotides read TGTGCCAGCAGCTCTCGGACAGCCGGGGAGCTGTTTTTT. Protein: CASSSRTAGELFF.

As for this clonotype: A much larger clone is a single base away; this may be a read error. V gene TRBV9 combines with J gene TRBJ1-2, with a weak D call TRBD1 (6 bases). This CDR3 has 13 residues. In germline, CDR1 is SGDLS, CDR2 YYNGEE. Between the trimmed V and J ends, which lost 5 bases and 5 bases, there was a span of 13 bases. For the CDR3, the DNA is TGTGCCAGCAGACCGGACAGAAAATATGGCTACACCTTC. Amino acids: CASRPDRKYGYTF.

A few counts support this clonotype. The CDR3 is CASSLNGFEQFF. The CDR3 nucleotides are TGTGCCAGCAGCTTAAATGGCTTTGAGCAGTTCTTC. The V gene is TRBV7-2, the J gene TRBJ2-1; no reliable D call. The V end was cut by 2 bases, the J end by 9 bases, with 8 bases between. CDR1 is SGHTA and CDR2 is FQGNSA in the germline V gene. CDR3 length: 12 amino acids.

This clonotype was recorded many times. The chain uses TRBV28 and TRBJ2-1; maybe TRBD2 (6 bases). Germline assignment: CDR1 MDHEN and CDR2 SYDVKM. With 7 bases removed from V and 8 bases from J, the gap between germline ends came to 15 bases. The CDR3 is 13 amino acids. The CDR3 region is CASTGTVPDEQFF. The DNA for the CDR3 is TGTGCCAGCACCGGGACTGTTCCCGATGAGCAGTTCTTC.

V gene TRBV5-4 combines with J gene TRBJ1-2; D unresolved. CDR1 SGHNT and CDR2 YYREEE come from the germline V gene (reference sequence). The V end was cut by 0 bases, the J end by 6 bases, with 9 bases between. This CDR3 is built from 13 residues. Here the CDR3 DNA reads TGTGCCAGCAGCTTGGGGCCGGAGAATGGCTACACCTTC. Protein: CASSLGPENGYTF.

This clonotype was counted many times. The chain carries TRBV12-3 or TRBV12-4 and TRBJ1-1; D perhaps matches TRBD1 (6 bases). The CDR3 covers 14 residues. V dropped 7 bases and J dropped 11 bases, with 23 bases sitting between them. The CDR3 loop reads CASKVAGTSPIAFF. CDR3 DNA: TGTGCCAGCAAAGTGGCAGGGACATCCCCCATCGCTTTCTTT.

This clonotype was counted many times. V gene TRBV7-9 combines with J gene TRBJ2-5, with D possibly matching TRBD2 (5 bases). The CDR3 loop spans 11 amino acids. V lost 8 bases and J 5 bases, leaving 9 bases between the germline ends. The germline V gene encodes CDR1 SEHNR and CDR2 FQNEAQ (reference sequence). DNA for the CDR3: TGTGCCAGCGAGGGATTGGAGACCCAGTACTTC. It yields the protein CASEGLETQYF.

The chain uses TRBV6-2 or TRBV6-3 and TRBJ2-1, with D perhaps TRBD2 (6 bases). Germline-derived CDR1 and CDR2 are MNHEY and SVGEGT. The length of the CDR3 is 15 residues. Deletions cut 6 bases from V and 0 bases from J, with 12 bases between. The CDR3 DNA reads as TGTGCCAGCAGACTCACGACTAGCTCCTACAATGAGCAGTTCTTC. Translating it yields CASRLTTSSYNEQFF.

This clonotype occurred a few times. The chain links TRBV10-3 to TRBJ2-2; D may be TRBD2 (5 bases). The germline CDR1 and CDR2 sequences are ENHRY and SYGVKD. The CDR3 has 15 amino acids. Trimming stripped 2 bases from V and 3 bases from J, with 10 bases between. CDR3: CAISERALDTGELFF. For the CDR3, the DNA is TGTGCCATCAGTGAGAGAGCACTAGACACCGGGGAGCTGTTTTTT.

This clonotype has a count of ten or more. The J gene is TRBJ2-3, the V gene TRBV5-1; 12 positions agree with TRBD2. The length of the CDR3 is 14 residues. J gave up 6 bases and V 1 base, and 0 bases lay outside the gene matches. Germline-derived CDR1 and CDR2 are SGHRS and YFSETQ. CDR3 residues: CASSLTSGGDTQYF. DNA for the CDR3: TGCGCCAGCAGCTTGACTAGCGGGGGGGATACGCAGTATTTT.

This clonotype was detected ten times or more. The chain is built from TRBV6-1 and TRBJ1-1, with 10 bases that match TRBD1. The V gene's germline CDR1 is MNHNS and CDR2 SASEGT. This CDR3 is 14 amino acids long. The ends lost 6 bases at V and 7 bases at J; junction bases unmatched: 8. The CDR3 protein is CASRTAGTGVEAFF. The CDR3 coding sequence is TGTGCCAGCAGAACAGCCGGGACAGGGGTTGAAGCTTTCTTT.

This clonotype was counted at least ten times. J is TRBJ2-2 and V is TRBV12-3 or TRBV12-4; maybe TRBD2 (5 bases). The CDR3 consists of 14 residues. Trimming removed 5 bases from V and 7 bases from J, with 14 bases in between. The CDR3 DNA follows: TGTGCCAGCAGTGGGCAACTCGGAGGCGGGGAGCTGTTTTTT. Residues: CASSGQLGGGELFF.

Turning to this clonotype: A read error may explain this, as a much larger clone is one base away. This chain uses TRBV18 with TRBJ1-2; no definite D call. The germline V gene has CDR1 KGHSH and CDR2 LQKENI. The CDR3 has 12 amino acids. V gave up 5 bases and J gave up 8 bases, with 12 bases separating them. CDR3 sequence reads: CASSADKDGYTF. The DNA for the CDR3 is TGTGCCAGCTCAGCCGACAAGGACGGCTACACCTTC. The full variable domain, with the rest looked up from reference TRBV18 and TRBJ1-2, is NAGVMQNPRHLVRRRGQEARLRCSPMKGHSHVYWYRQLPEEGLKFMVYLQKENIIDESGMPKERFSAEFPKEGPSILRIQQVVRGDSAAYFCASSADKDGYTFGSGTRLTVV.

At least ten counts were recorded for this clonotype. The gene calls are TRBV5-4 and TRBJ2-3; weak D call: TRBD2 (5 bases). V lost 0 bases and J lost 2, with 10 bases in between. Germline V CDR1 and CDR2: SGHNT, YYREEE (reference sequence). CDR3 length: 15 residues. CDR3 sequence: CASSLAGEPTDTQYF. For the CDR3, the DNA is TGTGCCAGCAGCTTGGCCGGGGAACCCACAGATACGCAGTATTTT.

This clonotype came up many times. CDR3 sequence reads: CASSPGGRDLSGSPLHF. The CDR3 region has the DNA TGTGCCAGCAGCCCAGGGGGTCGGGATCTGTCGGGCTCACCCCTCCACTTT. This sequence joins TRBV7-2 and TRBJ1-6; 7 bases fit TRBD1. CDR3 length equals 17 residues. V was pared by 5 bases and J by 10 bases, with 17 bases of the junction left unmatched. Germline V gene lookup returns CDR1 SGHTA and CDR2 FQGNSA.

This clonotype was seen more than once but under ten times. The rearrangement links TRBV5-4 to TRBJ2-3; 7 bases line up with TRBD1. Germline V CDR1 and CDR2: SGHNT, YYREEE (reference sequence). This CDR3 has 13 residues. V lost 3 bases and J lost 3; bases outside the gene matches: 1. CDR3 sequence (DNA): TGTGCCAGCAGCTGGACAGGTACAGATACGCAGTATTTT. Amino acids: CASSWTGTDTQYF.

There are a few counts of this clonotype. The V and J genes are TRBV7-2 and TRBJ2-6, with 10 bases identical to TRBD1. Germline assignment: CDR1 SGHTA and CDR2 FQGNSA. The CDR3 is 19 amino acids. V lost 0 bases to trimming and J lost 4 bases; unmatched junction nucleotides: 9. The CDR3 bases are TGTGCCAGCAGCTTAGCTTCCACCGGGACAGGGGCCGGGGCCAACGTCCTGACTTTC. Encoded protein: CASSLASTGTGAGANVLTF.

The chain uses TRBV2 and TRBJ1-2; D remains unclear. CDR1 SNHLY and CDR2 FYNNEI come from the germline V gene. This CDR3 contains 10 residues. Trimming removed 0 bases at V and 8 bases at J, with 1 base between. Here the CDR3 reads CASSEAGYTF. CDR3 coding DNA: TGTGCCAGCAGTGAAGCGGGCTACACCTTC. The full variable domain, rest sourced from reference TRBV2 and TRBJ1-2, is EPEVTQTPSHQVTQMGQEVILRCVPISNHLYFYWYRQILGQKVEFLVSFYNNEISEKSEIFDDQFSVERPDGSNFTLKIRSTKLEDSAMYFCASSEAGYTFGSGTRLTVV.

The sample holds many counts of this clonotype. The chain joins TRBV12-3 or TRBV12-4 to TRBJ1-6; D gene ambiguous. This CDR3 comprises 11 residues. The V end was cut by 3 bases, the J end by 12 bases, with 6 bases between. The CDR3: CASSFPGPLHF. In DNA, the CDR3 is TGTGCCAGCAGTTTCCCGGGACCCCTCCACTTT.

This clonotype was counted ten times or more. The chain carries TRBV5-1 and TRBJ2-3; D tentatively fits TRBD1 or TRBD2 (5 bases each). This CDR3 has 15 residues. Germline V lookup: CDR1 SGHRS, CDR2 YFSETQ. The ends were cut back, 1 base at V and 2 bases at J, with 11 bases in the middle. CDR3 nucleotide sequence: TGCGCCAGCAGCTTGAGGGGACCAGTCACAGATACGCAGTATTTT. Translating gives CASSLRGPVTDTQYF. Full variable domain (missing parts from reference TRBV5-1 and TRBJ2-3): KAGVTQTPRYLIKTRGQQVTLSCSPISGHRSVSWYQQTPGQGLQFLFEYFSETQRNKGNFPGRFSGRQFSNSRSEMNVSTLELGDSALYLCASSLRGPVTDTQYFGPGTRLTVL.

Note on this clonotype: A read error may explain this, as a much larger clone is one base away. The CDR3 protein is CASSEIYRLVTGAQGEQYF. In DNA form, the CDR3 reads TGTGCCAGCAGTGAGATTTATAGGCTCGTCACAGGGGCTCAAGGGGAGCAGTACTTC. This chain connects TRBV6-1 to TRBJ2-7, with 7 positions matching TRBD1. There are 19 residues in the CDR3. The ends lost 3 bases at V and 7 bases at J; junction bases unmatched: 24. Per the germline V gene, CDR1 is MNHNS and CDR2 is SASEGT.

As concerns this clonotype: With a much larger clone just one base away, this may be a read error. The V and J genes are TRBV6-2 or TRBV6-3 and TRBJ1-6; D is uncertain. CDR1 MNHEY and CDR2 SVGEGT come from the germline V gene. V was trimmed by 2 bases and J by 7 bases, leaving 12 bases between them. CDR3 length: 15 amino acids. As DNA, the CDR3 is TGTGCCAGCAGTTACAGTCCGGTACGGAATTCACCCCTCCACTTT. The encoded protein is CASSYSPVRNSPLHF.

This clonotype was seen ten or more times. The rearrangement uses TRBV12-3 or TRBV12-4 and TRBJ2-7; the match to TRBD1 covers 7 bases. The CDR3 has 12 amino acids. Trimming cost V 10 bases and J 9 bases; bases outside gene matches: 12. CDR3 in DNA: TGTGCCACACAGGGGTCAAAACCTGGGCAGTACTTC. This gives the protein CATQGSKPGQYF.

The table lists this clonotype with many counts. The chain joins TRBV11-2 to TRBJ2-5; no reliable D call. CDR1 is SGHAT, CDR2 FQNNGV, per germline. This CDR3 has 12 amino acids. The V end lost 5 bases, the J end lost 5 bases, and 9 bases lay between the germline ends. CDR3 in amino acids: CASSAGGETQYF. The DNA for the CDR3 is TGTGCCAGCAGCGCCGGTGGGGAGACCCAGTACTTC.

This clonotype was observed at least ten times. The chain couples TRBV5-1 to TRBJ2-3, with a possible D match to TRBD1 (6 bases). The V end lost 4 bases, the J end lost 2 bases, and 14 bases lay between the germline ends. This CDR3 spans 15 amino acids. CDR1 is SGHRS and CDR2 is YFSETQ in the germline V gene. CDR3 in DNA: TGCGCCAGCAGCCCGGACAGTGGGATCACAGATACGCAGTATTTT. The encoded protein is CASSPDSGITDTQYF.

This clonotype has a count of ten or more. V gene TRBV5-1 combines with J gene TRBJ2-5; 7 bases are a match to TRBD1. The CDR3 is 15 residues long. V trimming: 0 bases; J trimming: 3 bases; junction bases outside the gene matches: 5. Germline lookup yields CDR1 SGHRS and CDR2 YFSETQ. In DNA, the CDR3 is TGCGCCAGCAGCTTGGCTCCTGACAGGGAAGAGACCCAGTACTTC. This sequence encodes CASSLAPDREETQYF.